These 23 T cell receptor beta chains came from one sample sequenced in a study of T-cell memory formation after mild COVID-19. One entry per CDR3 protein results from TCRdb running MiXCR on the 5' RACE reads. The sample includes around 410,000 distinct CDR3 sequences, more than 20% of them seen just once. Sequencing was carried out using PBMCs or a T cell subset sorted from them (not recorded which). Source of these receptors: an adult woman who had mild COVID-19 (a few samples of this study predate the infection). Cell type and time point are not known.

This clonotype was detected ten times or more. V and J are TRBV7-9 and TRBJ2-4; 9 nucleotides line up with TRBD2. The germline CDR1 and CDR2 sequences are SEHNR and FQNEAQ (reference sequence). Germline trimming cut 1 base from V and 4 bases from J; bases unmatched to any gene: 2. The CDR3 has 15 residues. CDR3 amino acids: CASSLGTSGKNIQYF. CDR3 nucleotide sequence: TGTGCCAGCAGCTTAGGAACTAGCGGGAAAAACATTCAGTACTTC.

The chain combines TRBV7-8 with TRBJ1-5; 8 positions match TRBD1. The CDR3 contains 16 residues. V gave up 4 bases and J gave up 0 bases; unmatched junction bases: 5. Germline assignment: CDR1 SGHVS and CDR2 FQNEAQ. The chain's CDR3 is CASSSGQEHSNQPQHF. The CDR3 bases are TGTGCCAGCAGCTCGGGACAGGAGCATAGCAATCAGCCCCAGCATTTT.

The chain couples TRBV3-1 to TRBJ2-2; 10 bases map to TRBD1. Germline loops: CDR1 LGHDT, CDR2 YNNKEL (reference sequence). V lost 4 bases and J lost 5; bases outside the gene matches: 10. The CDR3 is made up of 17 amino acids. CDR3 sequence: CASSPGTGQGFTGELFF. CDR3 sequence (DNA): TGTGCCAGCAGCCCGGGGACGGGACAGGGGTTTACCGGGGAGCTGTTTTTT.

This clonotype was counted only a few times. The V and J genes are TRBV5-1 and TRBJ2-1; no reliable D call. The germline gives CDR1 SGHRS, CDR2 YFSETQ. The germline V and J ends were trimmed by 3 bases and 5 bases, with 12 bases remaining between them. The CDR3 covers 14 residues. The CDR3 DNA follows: TGCGCCAGCAGCTCTACCCCGGACGACAATGAGCAGTTCTTC. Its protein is CASSSTPDDNEQFF. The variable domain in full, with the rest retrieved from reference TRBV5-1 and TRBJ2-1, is KAGVTQTPRYLIKTRGQQVTLSCSPISGHRSVSWYQQTPGQGLQFLFEYFSETQRNKGNFPGRFSGRQFSNSRSEMNVSTLELGDSALYLCASSSTPDDNEQFFGPGTRLTVL.

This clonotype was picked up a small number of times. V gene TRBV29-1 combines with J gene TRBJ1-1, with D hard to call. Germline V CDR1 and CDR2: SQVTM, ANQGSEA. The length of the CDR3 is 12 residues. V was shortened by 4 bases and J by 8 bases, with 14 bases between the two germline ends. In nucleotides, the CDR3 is TGCAGCGTTGGATGGGCGCAGACCGAAGCTTTCTTT. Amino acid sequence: CSVGWAQTEAFF.

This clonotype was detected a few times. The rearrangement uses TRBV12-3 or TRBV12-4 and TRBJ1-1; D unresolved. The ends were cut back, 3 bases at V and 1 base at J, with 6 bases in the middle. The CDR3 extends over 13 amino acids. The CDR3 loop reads CASSLYENTEAFF. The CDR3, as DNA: TGTGCCAGCAGTTTGTATGAGAACACTGAAGCTTTCTTT.

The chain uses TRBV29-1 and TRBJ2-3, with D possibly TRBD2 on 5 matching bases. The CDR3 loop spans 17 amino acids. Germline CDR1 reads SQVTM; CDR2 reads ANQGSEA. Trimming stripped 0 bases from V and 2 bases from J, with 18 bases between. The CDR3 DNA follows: TGCAGCGTTGAAGATGGTCGGGGAAGCGGAACCACAGATACGCAGTATTTT. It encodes CSVEDGRGSGTTDTQYF.

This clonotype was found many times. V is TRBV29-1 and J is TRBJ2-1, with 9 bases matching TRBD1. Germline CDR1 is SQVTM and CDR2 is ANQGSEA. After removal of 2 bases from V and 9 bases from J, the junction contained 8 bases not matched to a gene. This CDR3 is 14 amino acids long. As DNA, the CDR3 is TGCAGCGTTGAACCGGACAGGGGAGATACTGAGCAGTTCTTC. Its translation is CSVEPDRGDTEQFF.

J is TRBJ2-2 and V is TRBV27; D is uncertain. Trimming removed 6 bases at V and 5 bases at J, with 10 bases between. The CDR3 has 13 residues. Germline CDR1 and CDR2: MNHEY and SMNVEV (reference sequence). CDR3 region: CASRHLGTGELFF. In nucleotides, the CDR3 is TGTGCCAGCAGGCACCTGGGGACCGGGGAGCTGTTTTTT.

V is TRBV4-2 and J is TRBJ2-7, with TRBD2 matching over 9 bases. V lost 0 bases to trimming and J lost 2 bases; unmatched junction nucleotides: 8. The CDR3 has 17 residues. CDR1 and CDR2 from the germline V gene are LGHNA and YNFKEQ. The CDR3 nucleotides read TGTGCCAGCAGCCAAGATCCTAGCGGGGCGCGAACCTACGAGCAGTACTTC. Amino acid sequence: CASSQDPSGARTYEQYF.

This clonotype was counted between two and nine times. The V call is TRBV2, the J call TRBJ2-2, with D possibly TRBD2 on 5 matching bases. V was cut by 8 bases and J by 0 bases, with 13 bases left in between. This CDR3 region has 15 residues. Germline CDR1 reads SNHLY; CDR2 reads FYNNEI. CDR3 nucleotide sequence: TGTGCCAGCCGTGGATTAGCGACGAACACCGGGGAGCTGTTTTTT. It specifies CASRGLATNTGELFF.

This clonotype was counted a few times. The CDR3 bases are TGTGCCAGCAGCTCGATTAGCGCTAGCACAGATACGCAGTATTTT. Protein: CASSSISASTDTQYF. The genes are TRBV7-9 and TRBJ2-3; maybe TRBD2 (5 bases). The CDR3 loop spans 15 amino acids. CDR1 and CDR2 from the germline V gene are SEHNR and FQNEAQ (reference sequence). Trimming shortened V by 4 bases and J by 0 bases, and 11 bases separated the two germline ends.

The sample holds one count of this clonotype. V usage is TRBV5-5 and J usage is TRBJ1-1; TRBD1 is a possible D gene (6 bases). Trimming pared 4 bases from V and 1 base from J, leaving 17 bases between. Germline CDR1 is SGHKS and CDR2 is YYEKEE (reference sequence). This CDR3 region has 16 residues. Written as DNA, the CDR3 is TGTGCCAGCAGCCTGGGGGACACCCGTTCGAACACTGAAGCTTTCTTT. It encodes CASSLGDTRSNTEAFF.

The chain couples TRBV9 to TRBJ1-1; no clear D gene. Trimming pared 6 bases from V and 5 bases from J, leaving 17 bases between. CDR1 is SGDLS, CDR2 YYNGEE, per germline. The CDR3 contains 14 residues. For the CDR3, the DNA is TGTGCCAGCAAATGGGTCCTAGAAGGGACTGAAGCTTTCTTT. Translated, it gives CASKWVLEGTEAFF. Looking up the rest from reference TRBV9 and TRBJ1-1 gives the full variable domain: DSGVTQTPKHLITATGQRVTLRCSPRSGDLSVYWYQQSLDQGLQFLIQYYNGEERAKGNILERFSAQQFPDLHSELNLSSLELGDSALYFCASKWVLEGTEAFFGQGTRLTVV.

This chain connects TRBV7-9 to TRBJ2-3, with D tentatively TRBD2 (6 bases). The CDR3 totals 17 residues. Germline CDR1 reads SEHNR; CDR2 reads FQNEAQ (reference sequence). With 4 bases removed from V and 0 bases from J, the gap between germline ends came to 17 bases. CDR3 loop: CASSSWMGGTSTDTQYF. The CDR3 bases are TGTGCCAGCAGCTCCTGGATGGGGGGAACGAGCACAGATACGCAGTATTTT.

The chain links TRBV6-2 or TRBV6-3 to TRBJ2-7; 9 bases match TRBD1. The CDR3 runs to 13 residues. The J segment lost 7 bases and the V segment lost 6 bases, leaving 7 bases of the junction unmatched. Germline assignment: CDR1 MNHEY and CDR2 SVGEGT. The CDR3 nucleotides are TGTGCCAGCAGACTTTCGGGACAGGGAGAGCAGTACTTC. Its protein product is CASRLSGQGEQYF.

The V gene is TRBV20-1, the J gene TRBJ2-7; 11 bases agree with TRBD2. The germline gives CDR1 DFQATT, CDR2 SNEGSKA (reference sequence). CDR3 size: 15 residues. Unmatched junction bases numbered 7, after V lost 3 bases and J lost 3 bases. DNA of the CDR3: TGCAGTGCTAGCTATAGCGGGGGGGCTTACTACGAGCAGTACTTC. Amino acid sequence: CSASYSGGAYYEQYF.

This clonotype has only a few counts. The CDR3 DNA follows: TGCAGTGCTGGACTAGGGTCACGGGGCAATGAGCAGTTCTTC. Amino acid sequence: CSAGLGSRGNEQFF. V and J are TRBV20-1 and TRBJ2-1, with 7 bases aligning to TRBD2. Germline CDR1 reads DFQATT; CDR2 reads SNEGSKA (reference sequence). This CDR3 spans 14 amino acids. J was trimmed by 6 bases and V by 5 bases; bases with no gene match: 10.

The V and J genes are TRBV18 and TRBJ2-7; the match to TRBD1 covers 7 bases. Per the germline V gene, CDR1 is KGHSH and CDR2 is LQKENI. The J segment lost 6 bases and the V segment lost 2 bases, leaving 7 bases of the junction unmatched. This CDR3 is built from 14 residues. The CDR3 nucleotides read TGTGCCAGCTCACCAATGGAACAGGGGACCGAGCAGTACTTC. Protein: CASSPMEQGTEQYF.

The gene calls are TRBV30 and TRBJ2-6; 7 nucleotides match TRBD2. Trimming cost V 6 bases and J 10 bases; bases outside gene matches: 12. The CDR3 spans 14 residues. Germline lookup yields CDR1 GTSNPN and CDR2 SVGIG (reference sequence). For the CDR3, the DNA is TGTGCCTGCCAAAAGCGGGGCCCGGGGAACGTCCTGACTTTC. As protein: CACQKRGPGNVLTF.

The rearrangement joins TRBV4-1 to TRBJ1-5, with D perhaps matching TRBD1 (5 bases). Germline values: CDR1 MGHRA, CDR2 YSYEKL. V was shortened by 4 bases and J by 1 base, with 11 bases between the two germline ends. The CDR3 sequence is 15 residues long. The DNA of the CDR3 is TGCGCCAGCAGCCTCCAAGGACAAAGCAATCAGCCCCAGCATTTT. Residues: CASSLQGQSNQPQHF.

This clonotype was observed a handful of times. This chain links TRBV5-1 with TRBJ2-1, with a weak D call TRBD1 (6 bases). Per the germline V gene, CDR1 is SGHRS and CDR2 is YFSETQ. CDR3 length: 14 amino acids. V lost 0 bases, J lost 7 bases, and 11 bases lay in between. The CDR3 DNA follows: TGCGCCAGCAGCTTGGGACAGGCCCCAAATGAGCAGTTCTTC. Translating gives CASSLGQAPNEQFF.

Here the CDR3 DNA reads TGTGCCAGCAGAGGTAAGGGGGGGCAGTTCTTC. Translation: CASRGKGGQFF. The V call is TRBV5-6, the J call TRBJ2-1; the D gene could be TRBD1 or TRBD2 (6 bases each). V gave up 5 bases and J gave up 12 bases, with 12 bases separating them. The CDR3 runs to 11 residues. Germline CDR1 is SGHDT and CDR2 is YYEEEE. Using reference TRBV5-6 and TRBJ2-1 for the parts outside the CDR3, the full variable domain is DAGVTQSPTHLIKTRGQQVTLRCSPKSGHDTVSWYQQALGQGPQFIFQYYEEEERQRGNFPDRFSGHQFPNYSSELNVNALLLGDSALYLCASRGKGGQFFGPGTRLTVL.